The clone carrying this T cell receptor beta chain was recorded only once. These data are taken from a study of control samples from healthy donors and cancer patients. The trim removed 2 bases at V and 2 bases at J, leaving 6 bases unmatched. Germline assignment: CDR1 MNHEY and CDR2 SVGAGI. The CDR3 is 16 amino acids. Repertoires were generated with immunoSEQ multiplex PCR, while TCRdb's copy carries only in-frame clones and drops some. The sample lists under 200,000 clones, over 85% occurring once. The sequence derives from a woman aged 40 to 50 in good health. Sequencing was performed on blood. The chain couples TRBV6-5 to TRBJ2-5; 9 bases match TRBD2. The CDR3 loop is CASSYRSSGAQETQYF. The DNA of the CDR3 is TGTGCCAGCAGTTACCGATCTAGCGGGGCTCAAGAGACCCAGTACTTC.